The T cell receptor (beta chain) described here comes from a study of OX40 agonist ivuxolimab in advanced cancers. In the study overall: Patients were given ivuxolimab, an antibody that agonizes OX40 (CD134).

This table comes from immunoSEQ multiplex PCR, and its TCRdb copy is limited to in-frame clones, with some not included. Among 60,000 to 80,000 clones listed, 80% to 90% were seen once. A note on this clone: Its antigen is not known.

Findings and limits, study-wide: Among the nonresponders, some also had low normalized T-cell clonal expansion. Researchers did not determine the expanded peripheral T cells' antigen specificity.

Trimming shortened V by 7 bases and J by 0 bases, and 16 bases separated the two germline ends. This CDR3 spans 16 amino acids. From germline, CDR1 is LNHDA and CDR2 SQIVND (reference sequence). The chain uses TRBV19 and TRBJ1-5; D remains ambiguous. This specimen consisted of CD4+ or CD8+ T cells sorted from blood, obtained in a trial of the OX40 agonist ivuxolimab. The sequence derives from an adult with an advanced solid tumor such as melanoma, head and neck, liver or kidney cancer. In nucleotides, the CDR3 is TGTGCCAGTAACCTTAGGGATGCCTATAGCAATCAGCCCCAGCATTTT. Protein product: CASNLRDAYSNQPQHF.